Following are 16 T cell receptor beta chains from one sample sequenced in a study of regulatory T cells in long-lasting Graves disease. The time point: persistent/refractory GD, antithyroid drugs over 5 years with positive TRAb. With RNA extracted from PBMCs as input, the TCR library was made. The authors built TCR beta libraries using iRepertoire HTBI primers and Arm-PCR of CDR3 regions. TCRdb used MiXCR to reprocess the multiplex PCR reads, holding one entry per CDR3 protein. The sample yields approximately 470,000 distinct CDR3 sequences, roughly 20% seen once. The sequencing used peripheral blood mononuclear cells (PBMCs), collected when the disease was refractory, from a patient treated with antithyroid drugs. The source is a female donor with Graves disease.

This clonotype was picked up a small number of times. CDR3 DNA: TGTGCCAGCAGTTTATCGGCCGGGAGGGCTTACGAGCAGTACTTC. Translated: CASSLSAGRAYEQYF. This chain uses TRBV27 with TRBJ2-7, with TRBD2 matching 8 bases. Per germline, CDR1 MNHEY and CDR2 SMNVEV (reference sequence). V trimming: 0 bases; J trimming: 4 bases; junction bases outside the gene matches: 5. CDR3 size: 15 residues.

This clonotype turned up a few times. The chain couples TRBV29-1 to TRBJ2-4; no firm D call. Deletions cut 2 bases from V and 6 bases from J, with 8 bases between. This CDR3 region has 12 residues. Germline CDR1 reads SQVTM; CDR2 reads ANQGSEA. This CDR3 is CSVEMGRNIQYF. CDR3 sequence (DNA): TGCAGCGTTGAAATGGGAAGAAACATTCAGTACTTC.

Concerning this clonotype: Given a much more abundant clone one base away, this may be a read error. Lacking the conserved final phenylalanine or tryptophan, this CDR3 likely reflects a read error. This rearrangement joins TRBV29-1 to TRBJ2-7; D possibly uses TRBD1 or TRBD2 (5 bases each). The CDR3 is 15 residues long. In germline, CDR1 is SQVTM, CDR2 ANQGSEA. The germline V and J ends were trimmed by 6 bases and 2 bases, with 20 bases remaining between them. The CDR3 nucleotides are TGCAGCGTCCAGAACCCCGGGACGGCCGCCTACGAGCAGTACTAC. Protein sequence: CSVQNPGTAAYEQYY.

This clonotype appeared many times. The chain has TRBV6-2 or TRBV6-3 and TRBJ2-7; D unclear. The germline V gene has CDR1 MNHEY and CDR2 SVGEGT. The CDR3 is made up of 14 amino acids. V was pared by 2 bases and J by 1 base, with 9 bases between. CDR3 protein: CASSYGPGSYEQYF. The CDR3, as DNA: TGTGCCAGCAGTTACGGGCCCGGATCCTACGAGCAGTACTTC.

The V call is TRBV19, the J call TRBJ1-5, with D hard to call. CDR1 LNHDA and CDR2 SQIVND come from the germline V gene (reference sequence). The CDR3 is 13 amino acids. Trimming took 5 bases from V and 3 from J, leaving 8 bases between them. CDR3 nucleotide sequence: TGTGCCAGTAGTTGGACGTACAATCAGCCCCAGCATTTT. Translated, it gives CASSWTYNQPQHF.

This rearrangement joins TRBV6-5 to TRBJ2-2; 8 positions agree with TRBD2. V gave up 2 bases and J gave up 6 bases; unmatched junction bases: 2. Germline CDR1 is MNHEY and CDR2 is SVGAGI. CDR3 length: 14 residues. As DNA, the CDR3 is TGTGCCAGCAGTTACCACGGGGGGGCCGGGGAGCTGTTTTTT. Its translation: CASSYHGGAGELFF.

This clonotype was picked up many times. The CDR3 sequence is CASANEVLAGLWYEQYF. In DNA, the CDR3 is TGTGCCAGTGCCAACGAGGTCCTAGCGGGACTGTGGTACGAGCAGTACTTC. The chain links TRBV6-1 to TRBJ2-7; 9 nucleotides line up with TRBD2. V trimming: 9 bases; J trimming: 4 bases; junction bases outside the gene matches: 19. This CDR3 has 17 residues. Germline-derived CDR1 and CDR2 are MNHNS and SASEGT.

A word on this clonotype: This sequence may be a read error, since a much larger clone differs from it by one base. The gene calls are TRBV10-3 and TRBJ2-5, with no clear D. Germline V lookup: CDR1 ENHRY, CDR2 SYGVKD. The ends were cut back, 7 bases at V and 5 bases at J, with 11 bases in the middle. The CDR3 is made up of 12 amino acids. DNA for the CDR3: TGTGCCATCAATGAAAGGGCGGAGACCCAGTACTTC. This translates into CAINERAETQYF.

This clonotype occurred many times. The chain employs TRBV7-2 and TRBJ1-5, with unresolved D. The V gene lost 5 bases and the J gene lost 11 bases, with 19 bases spanning the gap. The germline V gene has CDR1 SGHTA and CDR2 FQGNSA. CDR3 length: 14 residues. This chain's CDR3 is CASSRDTSSSAQHF. CDR3 coding DNA: TGTGCCAGCAGCCGCGACACTAGCTCATCGGCCCAGCATTTT.

This clonotype was seen repeatedly, ten times or more. The V gene is TRBV5-8, the J gene TRBJ2-2; 7 positions agree with TRBD2. The germline CDR1 and CDR2 sequences are SGHTS and YDEGEE. V trimming: 5 bases; J trimming: 3 bases; junction bases outside the gene matches: 13. CDR3 length equals 17 residues. The CDR3 protein is CASRFIWREPDTGELFF. CDR3 bases: TGTGCCAGCAGATTTATTTGGCGGGAGCCTGACACCGGGGAGCTGTTTTTT. The full variable domain, in which reference TRBV5-8 and TRBJ2-2 provide the parts outside the CDR3, is EAGVTQSPTHLIKTRGQQATLRCSPISGHTSVYWYQQALGLGLQFLLWYDEGEERNRGNFPPRFSGRQFPNYSSELNVNALELEDSALYLCASRFIWREPDTGELFFGEGSRLTVL.

This clonotype was observed at least ten times. V usage is TRBV28 and J usage is TRBJ2-7, with 10 bases matching TRBD1. The J segment lost 4 bases and the V segment lost 3 bases, leaving 3 bases of the junction unmatched. The length of the CDR3 is 14 residues. Germline CDR1 and CDR2: MDHEN and SYDVKM. CDR3 amino acids: CASSFPGQGYEQYF. CDR3 coding DNA: TGTGCCAGCAGTTTTCCGGGACAGGGGTACGAGCAGTACTTC.

The chain has TRBV6-2 or TRBV6-3 and TRBJ1-5; maybe TRBD1 (6 bases). This CDR3 has 14 residues. Germline CDR1 is MNHEY and CDR2 is SVGEGT. With 5 bases removed from V and 1 base from J, the gap between germline ends came to 9 bases. CDR3 coding DNA: TGTGCCAGCAGTCGGGACATCAGCAATCAGCCCCAGCATTTT. Its protein product is CASSRDISNQPQHF.

This clonotype was seen a handful of times. The chain couples TRBV7-9 to TRBJ2-6; tentative D call: TRBD1 (6 bases). Between the trimmed V and J ends, which lost 5 bases and 0 bases, there was a span of 11 bases. The CDR3 spans 16 residues. Looked up from germline, CDR1 is SEHNR and CDR2 is FQNEAQ (reference sequence). Here the CDR3 reads CASSHGQTSGANVLTF. The CDR3 region has the DNA TGTGCCAGCAGCCACGGACAGACCTCTGGGGCCAACGTCCTGACTTTC.

Turning to this clonotype: Possible read error: a much larger clone is one base away. The chain links TRBV2 to TRBJ1-1, with TRBD1 matching 7 bases. The CDR3 covers 15 residues. Germline CDR1 and CDR2: SNHLY and FYNNEI. The CDR3 DNA sequence: TGTGCCAGCAGTGCTTGGGACAGCATGAACACTGAAACTTTCTTT. As protein: CASSAWDSMNTETFF.

This clonotype was observed many times. V usage is TRBV7-2 and J usage is TRBJ2-7; 9 bases line up with TRBD1. This CDR3 region has 14 residues. The trim removed 5 bases at V and 7 bases at J, leaving 9 bases unmatched. Germline CDR1 SGHTA, CDR2 FQGNSA. As DNA, the CDR3 is TGTGCCAGCAGCGTTTTACAGGGGGCGGGGGAGCAGTACTTC. It translates to CASSVLQGAGEQYF.

This clonotype was recorded a few times. The chain combines TRBV28 with TRBJ1-5; D possibly corresponds to TRBD1 (6 bases). The V and J ends lost 2 bases and 3 bases respectively, with 11 bases between them. This CDR3 contains 15 residues. Germline V gene lookup returns CDR1 MDHEN and CDR2 SYDVKM. DNA of the CDR3: TGTGCCAGCAGTTTAGGTGGACAGCACAATCAGCCCCAGCATTTT. Its translation is CASSLGGQHNQPQHF.